A single sample gave rise to the 17 T cell receptor beta chains below, sequenced in a study of graft-versus-host responses after intestinal transplantation. Repertoires were generated with immunoSEQ multiplex PCR, while TCRdb's copy carries only in-frame clones and drops some. The data contain about 97,000 clones, roughly 90% of them singletons. This specimen consisted of PBMCs, obtained roughly 68 weeks after intestinal transplant. Receptors originate from a human patient who received an intestinal transplant, so some T cells may come from the graft donor.

V and J are TRBV6-6 and TRBJ1-5; D remains ambiguous. Germline-derived CDR1 and CDR2 are MNHNY and SVGAGI (reference sequence). The CDR3 covers 15 residues. Trimming cost V 6 bases and J 6 bases, with 18 bases left between them. The CDR3 spells CASSSVRVRAQPQHF. CDR3 coding DNA: TGTGCCAGCAGCAGCGTCCGGGTCCGGGCTCAGCCCCAGCATTTT.

V usage is TRBV21-1 and J usage is TRBJ1-2. TRBV21-1 is a recognized pseudogene. The CDR3 has 13 residues. In DNA form, the CDR3 reads TGTGCCAGCGCATTCCCTGATGCCTATGGCTACACCTTC. Translating gives CASAFPDAYGYTF.

V usage is TRBV7-2 and J usage is TRBJ1-5; possibly TRBD1 for D (5 bases). CDR3 length: 15 amino acids. The ends were cut back, 3 bases at V and 1 base at J, with 10 bases in the middle. CDR1 SGHTA and CDR2 FQGNSA come from the germline V gene. In DNA form, the CDR3 reads TGTGCCAGCAGCTTTCAGGGTGGCAGCAATCAGCCCCAGCATTTT. Its translation: CASSFQGGSNQPQHF.

This chain links TRBV2 with TRBJ2-2, with 15 nucleotides matching TRBD2. Per the germline V gene, CDR1 is SNHLY and CDR2 is FYNNEI. V was pared by 6 bases and J by 6 bases, with 5 bases of the junction left unmatched. The CDR3 covers 16 residues. As DNA, the CDR3 is TGTGCCAGCAGGGCCCGGACTAGCGGGGGGGCCGGGGAGCTGTTTTTT. Protein sequence: CASRARTSGGAGELFF.

The rearrangement joins TRBV7-6 to TRBJ1-1, with D uncertain. V lost 5 bases and J 0 bases, leaving 10 bases between the germline ends. CDR1 SGHVS and CDR2 FNYEAQ come from the germline V gene. CDR3 size: 14 residues. CDR3 protein: CASSPRTVNTEAFF. Written as DNA, the CDR3 is TGTGCCAGCAGCCCGCGGACGGTGAACACTGAAGCTTTCTTT.

The CDR3 coding sequence is TGTGCCAGCAGCCCTCGGGGGGGGGCCGAGCCCCAGCATTTT. Translating gives CASSPRGGAEPQHF. The chain is built from TRBV5-6 and TRBJ1-5; a possible D gene is TRBD1 (6 bases). The CDR3 runs to 14 residues. V was shortened by 4 bases and J by 8 bases, with 16 bases between the two germline ends. CDR1 is SGHDT and CDR2 is YYEEEE in the germline V gene.

V gene TRBV13 combines with J gene TRBJ1-1; D not certain. There are 12 residues in the CDR3. Germline lookup yields CDR1 PRHDT and CDR2 FYEKMQ (reference sequence). The V end lost 5 bases, the J end lost 11 bases, and 15 bases lay between the germline ends. This chain's CDR3 is CASSVPKGTAFF. The CDR3, as DNA: TGTGCCAGCAGCGTGCCCAAGGGCACGGCTTTCTTT. The whole variable domain, remainder taken from reference TRBV13 and TRBJ1-1, is AAGVIQSPRHLIKEKRETATLKCYPIPRHDTVYWYQQGPGQDPQFLISFYEKMQSDKGSIPDRFSAQQFSDYHSELNMSSLELGDSALYFCASSVPKGTAFFGQGTRLTVV.

The CDR3 loop reads CASSPLAGPTGELFF. The CDR3 DNA reads TGCGCCAGCAGCCCCCTAGCGGGCCCCACCGGGGAGCTGTTTTTT. This rearrangement joins TRBV5-1 to TRBJ2-2; 8 bases align to TRBD2. Per germline, CDR1 SGHRS and CDR2 YFSETQ. This CDR3 spans 15 amino acids. Unmatched junction bases numbered 6, after V lost 4 bases and J lost 4 bases.

Notes on this clone: Sequence at one end of the junction differs from germline and may be a read error. The V call is TRBV9, the J call TRBJ1-1; no firm D call. The CDR3 extends over 13 amino acids. Per germline, CDR1 SGDLS and CDR2 YYNGEE. The CDR3 protein is CASGVAGGAEAFF. The CDR3 nucleotides read TGTGCCAGCGGCGTAGCTGGAGGCGCTGAAGCTTTCTTT.

The rearrangement uses TRBV29-1 and TRBJ1-4, with D unclear. The germline V gene encodes CDR1 SQVTM and CDR2 ANQGSEA. CDR3 length: 12 amino acids. Trimming took off 4 bases at V and 7 bases at J, with 10 bases between the two ends. CDR3 coding DNA: TGCAGCGTTGTGGGGTGGGGTGAAAAACTGTTTTTT. Protein product: CSVVGWGEKLFF.

The chain carries TRBV6-5 and TRBJ1-3; D call uncertain. The V end was cut by 0 bases, the J end by 0 bases, with 3 bases between. The germline CDR1 and CDR2 sequences are MNHEY and SVGAGI. The CDR3 has 14 residues. CDR3 in amino acids: CASSYSPSGNTIYF. Written as DNA, the CDR3 is TGTGCCAGCAGTTACTCACCCTCTGGAAACACCATATATTTT.

The genes are TRBV6-5 and TRBJ2-5; a possible D gene is TRBD2 (6 bases). The V gene lost 7 bases and the J gene lost 5 bases, with 20 bases spanning the gap. Per the germline V gene, CDR1 is MNHEY and CDR2 is SVGAGI. CDR3 length: 15 amino acids. The CDR3 bases are TGTGCCAGCACTTCCCTTGCACTAGCTAGGGAGACCCAGTACTTC. Residues: CASTSLALARETQYF.

The V and J genes are TRBV5-1 and TRBJ2-5, with D possibly being TRBD1 or TRBD2 (5 bases each). The CDR3 has 15 amino acids. Trimming took 0 bases from V and 12 from J, leaving 21 bases between them. Germline CDR1 is SGHRS and CDR2 is YFSETQ. The CDR3 DNA follows: TGCGCCAGCAGCTTGGAGACGGGGCGGCAAACCAAAAAGTACTTC. Protein sequence: CASSLETGRQTKKYF. Full variable domain (outside the CDR3, taken from reference TRBV5-1 and TRBJ2-5): KAGVTQTPRYLIKTRGQQVTLSCSPISGHRSVSWYQQTPGQGLQFLFEYFSETQRNKGNFPGRFSGRQFSNSRSEMNVSTLELGDSALYLCASSLETGRQTKKYFGPGTRLLVL.

This clone showed up just once. The V gene is TRBV6-1, the J gene TRBJ1-6, with D maybe TRBD1 (5 bases). Deletions cut 7 bases from V and 9 bases from J, with 19 bases between. Germline values: CDR1 MNHNS, CDR2 SASEGT. The CDR3 runs to 15 residues. CDR3 amino acids: CASTAGGWSGSPLHF. CDR3 in DNA: TGTGCCAGCACCGCCGGGGGTTGGAGTGGTTCACCCCTCCACTTT.

In this sample, this clone turned up a few times. The genes are TRBV7-8 and TRBJ1-5, with 7 bases aligning to TRBD1. V lost 5 bases and J lost 5; bases outside the gene matches: 9. The CDR3 runs 15 residues. CDR1 is SGHVS, CDR2 FQNEAQ, per germline. DNA for the CDR3: TGTGCCAGCAGCCGACAGGGATTAGTGGATCAGCCCCAGCATTTT. Translated: CASSRQGLVDQPQHF. The full variable domain, in which reference TRBV7-8 and TRBJ1-5 provide the parts outside the CDR3, is GAGVSQSPRYKVAKRGQDVALRCDPISGHVSLFWYQQALGQGPEFLTYFQNEAQLDKSGLPSDRFFAERPEGSVSTLKIQRTQQEDSAVYLCASSRQGLVDQPQHFGDGTRLSIL.

DNA for the CDR3: TGCGCCAGCAGCCGAAGCGGCGACAGGTTGAATTCACCCCTCCACTTT. Translated, it gives CASSRSGDRLNSPLHF. The chain links TRBV5-1 to TRBJ1-6, with D tentatively TRBD1 (6 bases). Trimming removed 4 bases at V and 7 bases at J, with 18 bases between. Looked up from germline, CDR1 is SGHRS and CDR2 is YFSETQ. This CDR3 has 16 residues.

The chain joins TRBV19 to TRBJ1-5; a possible D gene is TRBD1 (5 bases). V lost 5 bases and J lost 6, with 17 bases in between. Germline CDR1 is LNHDA and CDR2 is SQIVND (reference sequence). The CDR3 contains 15 residues. DNA for the CDR3: TGTGCCAGTAGTCCCGGGACGCAAGTGGGTCAGCCCCAGCATTTT. This encodes CASSPGTQVGQPQHF.